This T cell receptor (beta chain) was identified during a study of spatial heterogeneity in lung cancer. The overall study: Detection of beta-chain sequences consistently exceeded that of alpha-chain sequences.

TCRdb re-called the 5' RACE reads through MiXCR, storing one row per CDR3 protein. The data contain 75,000 or so distinct CDR3 sequences, around 7.3% of them singletons. Study results and limitations: The study found ubiquitous expanded tumor TCRs in blood more at resection than follow-up.

Germline V gene data show CDR1 as SGHNT and CDR2 as YENEEA. V was clipped by 1 base and J by 14 bases, with 12 bases between them. The CDR3 is 13 amino acids. A note on this clonotype: As yet, its antigen is unknown.

The time point was: sample taken at primary tumor resection. The donor population consisted of approximately 70 patients with untreated, early-stage non-small cell lung cancer. The sequencing here drew on PBMCs, taken at surgery. The chain has TRBV11-3 and TRBJ1-6; unclear D gene. The clonotype comes from a male donor with early-stage non-small cell lung cancer. The CDR3 sequence: CASSLGEGITLHF. The CDR3 region has the DNA TGTGCCAGCAGCTTAGGGGAGGGCATCACCCTCCACTTT.